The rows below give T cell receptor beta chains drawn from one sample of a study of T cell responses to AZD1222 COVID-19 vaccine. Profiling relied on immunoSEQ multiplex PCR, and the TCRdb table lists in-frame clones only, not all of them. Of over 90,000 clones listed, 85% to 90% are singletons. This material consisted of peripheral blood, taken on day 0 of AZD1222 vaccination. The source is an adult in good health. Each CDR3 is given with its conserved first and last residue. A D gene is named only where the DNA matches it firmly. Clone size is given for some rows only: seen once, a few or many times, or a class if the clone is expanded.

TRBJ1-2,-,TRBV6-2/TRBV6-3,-,CASSSRYYGYTF,TGTGCCAGCAGTTCGCGATACTATGGCTACACCTTC
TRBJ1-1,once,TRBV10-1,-,CASSEGALNTEAFF,TGCGCCAGCAGTGAGGGAGCACTGAACACTGAAGCTTTCTTT
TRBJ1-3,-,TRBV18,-,CASSPQAAGAISNSGNTIYF,TGTGCCAGCTCACCACAGGCGGCAGGGGCGATATCAAACTCTGGAAACACCATATATTTT
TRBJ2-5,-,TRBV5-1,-,CASSLATVGETQYF,TGCGCCAGCAGCTTGGCAACAGTCGGAGAGACCCAGTACTTC
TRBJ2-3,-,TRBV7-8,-,CASSSSGTAGADTQYF,TGTGCCAGCAGCTCCTCCGGGACGGCTGGTGCAGATACGCAGTATTTT
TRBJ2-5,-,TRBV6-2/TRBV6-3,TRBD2,CASSLRGLAVQTQYF,TGTGCCAGCAGTCTCCGCGGGCTAGCGGTGCAGACCCAGTACTTC
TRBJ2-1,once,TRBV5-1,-,CASSFWGAEGEFF,TGCGCCAGCAGCTTCTGGGGGGCCGAAGGGGAGTTCTTC
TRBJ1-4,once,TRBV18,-,CASSPPGRSEKLFF,TGTGCCAGCTCACCGCCCGGCAGGAGTGAAAAACTGTTTTTT
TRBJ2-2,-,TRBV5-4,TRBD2,CASSGEAGASNTGELFF,TGTGCCAGCAGCGGGGAAGCGGGGGCCTCGAACACCGGGGAGCTGTTTTTT
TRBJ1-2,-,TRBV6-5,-,CASSYTESYGYTF,TGTGCCAGCAGCTACACAGAATCCTATGGCTACACCTTC
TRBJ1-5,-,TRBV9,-,CASSASGGVLQPQHF,TGTGCCAGCAGCGCCTCCGGGGGGGTTCTTCAGCCCCAGCATTTT
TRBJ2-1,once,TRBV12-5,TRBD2,CASGLATSGKLGEQFF,TGTGCTAGTGGTTTGGCGACTAGCGGGAAGTTAGGTGAGCAGTTCTTC
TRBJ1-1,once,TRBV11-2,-,CASSLIGDTEAFF,TGTGCCAGCAGCTTAATCGGAGACACTGAAGCTTTCTTT
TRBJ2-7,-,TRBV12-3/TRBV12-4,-,CASQGGFEQYF,TGTGCCAGTCAGGGGGGGTTCGAGCAGTACTTC
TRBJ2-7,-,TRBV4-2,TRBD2,CASSQAGVLAGYEQYF,TGTGCCAGCAGCCAAGCTGGGGTGCTAGCGGGCTACGAGCAGTACTTC
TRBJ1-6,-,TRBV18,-,CASSPDSLRSPLHF,TGTGCCAGCTCGCCCGACTCATTACGGTCACCCCTCCACTTT
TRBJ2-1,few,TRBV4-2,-,CASSQEAGAYNEQFF,TGTGCCAGCAGCCAAGAAGCGGGTGCTTACAATGAGCAGTTCTTC
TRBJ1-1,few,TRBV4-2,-,CASSQDKGRDAFF,TGTGCCAGCAGCCAAGATAAAGGCAGGGACGCTTTCTTT
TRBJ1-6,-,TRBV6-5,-,CASGIGPGNSPLHF,TGTGCCAGCGGTATTGGGCCCGGTAATTCACCCCTCCACTTT
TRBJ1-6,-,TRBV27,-,CASSQGAGAISPLHF,TGTGCCAGCAGTCAAGGGGCAGGGGCCATTTCACCCCTCCACTTT
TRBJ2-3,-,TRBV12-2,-,CASRLVPGQRRTDTQYF,TGTGCAAGTCGCTTAGTCCCGGGACAGCGACGCACAGATACGCAGTATTTT
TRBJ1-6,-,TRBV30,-,CAWSLQERSPLHF,TGTGCCTGGAGTTTACAGGAGAGGTCACCCCTCCACTTT
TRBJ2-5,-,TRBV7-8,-,CASSVGGSGETQYF,TGTGCCAGCAGCGTAGGGGGCAGCGGGGAGACCCAGTACTTC
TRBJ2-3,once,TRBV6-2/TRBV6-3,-,CASSSPTTDTQYF,TGTGCCAGCAGTTCCCCTACCACAGATACGCAGTATTTT
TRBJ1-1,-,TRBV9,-,CASSVGGGPMNTEAFF,TGTGCCAGCAGCGTAGGCGGGGGGCCCATGAACACTGAAGCTTTCTTT
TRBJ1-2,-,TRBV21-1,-,CASSKAGRARENGYTF,TGTGCCAGCAGCAAAGCGGGGAGGGCCCGGGAGAATGGCTACACCTTC
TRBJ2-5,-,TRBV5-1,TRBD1,CASGSTGGRGETQYF,TGCGCCAGCGGGAGTACAGGGGGCAGAGGGGAGACCCAGTACTTC
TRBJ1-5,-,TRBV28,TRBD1,CASSLPDRGVNQPQHF,TGTGCCAGCAGTTTACCAGACAGGGGGGTAAATCAGCCCCAGCATTTT
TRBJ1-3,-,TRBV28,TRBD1,CASSPLDRNSGNTIYF,TGTGCCAGCAGTCCCTTGGACAGGAACTCTGGAAACACCATATATTTT
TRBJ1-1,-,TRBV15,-,CATSTGSTEAFF,TGTGCCACCAGTACGGGGAGCACTGAAGCTTTCTTT
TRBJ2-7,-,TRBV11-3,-,CASSLVRGYEQYF,TGTGCCAGCAGCTTAGTAAGGGGCTACGAGCAGTACTTC
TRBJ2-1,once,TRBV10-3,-,CAISELMGDEQFF,TGTGCCATCAGTGAGTTAATGGGCGATGAGCAGTTCTTC
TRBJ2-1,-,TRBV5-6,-,CASSFGNEQFF,TGTGCCAGCAGCTTCGGGAATGAGCAGTTCTTC
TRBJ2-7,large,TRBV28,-,CASSRDTYEQYF,TGTGCCAGCAGCCGGGATACCTACGAGCAGTACTTC
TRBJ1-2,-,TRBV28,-,CASSLSTVNYGYTF,TGTGCCAGCAGTTTATCGACAGTCAACTATGGCTACACCTTC
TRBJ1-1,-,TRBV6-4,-,CASSEGMNTEAFF,TGTGCCAGCAGTGAGGGGATGAACACTGAAGCTTTCTTT
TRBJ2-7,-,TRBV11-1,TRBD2,CASSTSVMGGYEQYF,TGTGCCAGCAGCACCTCGGTGATGGGAGGGTACGAGCAGTACTTC
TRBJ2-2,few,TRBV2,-,CASTGRRFTGELFF,TGTGCCAGCACTGGCAGAAGATTCACCGGGGAGCTGTTTTTT
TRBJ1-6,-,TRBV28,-,CASAAGGHSPLHF,TGTGCCAGCGCCGCGGGCGGTCATTCACCCCTCCACTTT
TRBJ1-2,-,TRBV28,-,CASSFRAGGYTF,TGTGCCAGCAGTTTTAGGGCGGGTGGCTACACCTTC
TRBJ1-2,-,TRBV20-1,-,CSASLAGDYGYTF,TGCAGTGCTAGTCTCGCAGGGGACTATGGCTACACCTTC
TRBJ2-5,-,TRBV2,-,CASSDAWQGGETQYF,TGTGCCAGCAGTGATGCGTGGCAGGGTGGCGAGACCCAGTACTTC
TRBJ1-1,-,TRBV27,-,CASSSQQNWNTEAFF,TGTGCCAGCAGTTCTCAACAAAACTGGAACACTGAAGCTTTCTTT
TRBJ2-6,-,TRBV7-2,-,CASSPLRRAGANVLTF,TGTGCCAGCAGCCCTTTACGAAGGGCTGGGGCCAACGTCCTGACTTTC
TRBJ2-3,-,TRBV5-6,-,CASSLATGRVIADTQYF,TGTGCCAGCAGCTTGGCCACAGGGCGGGTGATCGCGGATACGCAGTATTTT